Listed here are 3 T cell receptor beta chains from one sample, sequenced in a study of T cells in pancreatic ductal adenocarcinoma. The repertoire was sequenced with immunoSEQ multiplex PCR; TCRdb's copy has only in-frame clones and lacks some. The sample holds 25,000 to 35,000 clones; 85% to 95% are singletons and the top ten take roughly 2%. The selected patients with pancreatic ductal adenocarcinoma had surgery but no neoadjuvant therapy. The source material was PBMCs. Receptor source: a human donor with pancreatic ductal adenocarcinoma.

The rearrangement uses TRBV27 and TRBJ2-2; possible D gene TRBD1, 5 bases. V was shortened by 6 bases and J by 3 bases, with 23 bases between the two germline ends. The CDR3 runs 18 residues. The germline gives CDR1 MNHEY, CDR2 SMNVEV (reference sequence). CDR3 nucleotide sequence: TGTGCCAGCAGCCCGCAGCACGACCAGGGATTTCACACCGGGGAGCTGTTTTTT. The encoded protein is CASSPQHDQGFHTGELFF.

This sequence joins TRBV4-2 and TRBJ2-6; TRBD2 matches at 13 bases. Germline V CDR1 and CDR2: LGHNA, YNFKEQ. V was pared by 4 bases and J by 4 bases, with 10 bases of the junction left unmatched. CDR3 length: 19 amino acids. The CDR3 region is CASSPFGLAGASGANVLTF. CDR3 DNA sequence: TGTGCCAGCAGCCCTTTTGGACTAGCGGGAGCTTCCGGGGCCAACGTCCTGACTTTC.

The table lists this clone with a few counts. This chain uses TRBV5-1 with TRBJ2-3, with TRBD1 as a possible D gene (7 bases). Per the germline V gene, CDR1 is SGHRS and CDR2 is YFSETQ. Trimming took off 4 bases at V and 0 bases at J, with 15 bases between the two ends. CDR3 size: 16 residues. CDR3 nucleotide sequence: TGCGCCAGCAGCCCCGGAGGGACAGCGAGCACAGATACGCAGTATTTT. Translating gives CASSPGGTASTDTQYF.